This TCR beta chain was profiled in a study of blood T cell repertoires in COVID-19. This clone occurred once. Original handling: Estimates of nucleated cell counts were drawn from the amplification of reference gene primers. Only in-frame clones appear in the TCRdb table, and some are missing; sequencing was by immunoSEQ multiplex PCR. Clonal size and the V and J genes are those of that table, whereas D and trimming came from the DNA. In the table there are roughly 150,000 clones, 70% to 85% of which are singletons. Germline-derived CDR1 and CDR2 are SGHDT and YYEEEE. This CDR3 is 14 amino acids long. V dropped 5 bases and J dropped 1; count of bases not matched to a gene: 3. In assigning cohorts, the study relied on participant-reported clinical history.

This receptor was identified in a woman in her 70s in a cohort exposed to, infected with or recovered from COVID-19 (not recorded which). Sequencing was performed on PBMCs or T cells enriched from blood (not recorded which). The chain combines TRBV5-6 with TRBJ2-7; 10 bases line up with TRBD2. In DNA, the CDR3 is TGTGCCAGCAGACAAGCGGGAGGGTCCTACGAGCAGTACTTC. It encodes CASRQAGGSYEQYF.